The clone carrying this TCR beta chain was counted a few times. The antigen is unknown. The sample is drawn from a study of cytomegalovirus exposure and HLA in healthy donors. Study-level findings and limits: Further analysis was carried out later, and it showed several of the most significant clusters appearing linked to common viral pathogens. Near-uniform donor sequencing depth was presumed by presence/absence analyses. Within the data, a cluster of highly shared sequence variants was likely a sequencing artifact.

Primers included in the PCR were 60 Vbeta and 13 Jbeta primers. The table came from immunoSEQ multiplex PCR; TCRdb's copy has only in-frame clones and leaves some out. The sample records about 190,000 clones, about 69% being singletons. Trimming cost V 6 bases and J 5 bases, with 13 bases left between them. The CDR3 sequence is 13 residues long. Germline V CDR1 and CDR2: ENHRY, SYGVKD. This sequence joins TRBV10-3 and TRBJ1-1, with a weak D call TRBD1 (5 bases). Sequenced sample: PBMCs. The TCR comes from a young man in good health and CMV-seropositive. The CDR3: CAIRQGTETEAFF. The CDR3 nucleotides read TGTGCCATCAGGCAGGGTACGGAGACTGAAGCTTTCTTT.